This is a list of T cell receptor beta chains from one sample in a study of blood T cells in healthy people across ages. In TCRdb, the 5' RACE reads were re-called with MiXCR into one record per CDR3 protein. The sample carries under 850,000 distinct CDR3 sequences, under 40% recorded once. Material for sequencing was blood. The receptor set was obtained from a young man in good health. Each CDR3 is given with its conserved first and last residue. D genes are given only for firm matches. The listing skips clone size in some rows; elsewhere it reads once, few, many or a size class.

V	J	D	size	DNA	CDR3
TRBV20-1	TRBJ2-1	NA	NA	TGCAGTGCTAGAGATTCGGGCAGGGGAGAGAAGCAGTTCTTC	CSARDSGRGEKQFF
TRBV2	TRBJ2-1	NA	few	TGTGCCAGCAGTGACTACAGGGCAGATGAGCAGTTCTTC	CASSDYRADEQFF
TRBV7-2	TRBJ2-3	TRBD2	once	TGTGCCAGCAGCCCGGATAGCGGGGGCGCCTCCACAGATACGCAGTATTTT	CASSPDSGGASTDTQYF
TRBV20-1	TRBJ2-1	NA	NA	TGCAGTGCCAGAAAGGAGGTTCCTATAGGACCCTACAATGAGCAGTTCTTC	CSARKEVPIGPYNEQFF
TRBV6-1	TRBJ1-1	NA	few	TGTGCCAGCAGTGAATTTCAGCGTGAAGCTTTCTTT	CASSEFQREAFF
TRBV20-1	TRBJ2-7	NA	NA	TGCAGTGCTAGAACTAGCTTCGACTACAATGAGCAGTACTTC	CSARTSFDYNEQYF
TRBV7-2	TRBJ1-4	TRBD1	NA	TGTGCCAGCAGCCGCCGACAGGGAGCAACTAATGAAAAACTGTTTTTT	CASSRRQGATNEKLFF
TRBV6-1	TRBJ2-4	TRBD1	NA	TGTGCCAGCAGTCCCGGACAGGGGGGGAACATAGCCAAAAACATTCAGTACTTC	CASSPGQGGNIAKNIQYF
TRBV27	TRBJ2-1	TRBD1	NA	TGTGCCAGCAGTGCGGGACAGGGCTGGAATGAGCAGTTCTTC	CASSAGQGWNEQFF
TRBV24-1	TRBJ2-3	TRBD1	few	TGTGCCAGCGGCGAGGAGGGACAGGGGAAATATACGCAGTATTTT	CASGEEGQGKYTQYF
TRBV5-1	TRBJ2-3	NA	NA	TGTGCCAGCAGTTTAGAGGGCCACACAGATACGCAGTATTTT	CASSLEGHTDTQYF
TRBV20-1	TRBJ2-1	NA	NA	TGCAGTGCTAGAGATAGGGGCAGGCAATCCCCCCGCTCCTACAATGAGCAGTTCTTC	CSARDRGRQSPRSYNEQFF
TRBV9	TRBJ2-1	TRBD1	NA	TGTGCCGGCAGCGCCATCGACAGGGACCTCTACAATGAGCAGTTCTTC	CAGSAIDRDLYNEQFF
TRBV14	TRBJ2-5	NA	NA	TGTGCCAGCAGCCAAGCCACGAAGGGGGAGACCCAGTACTTC	CASSQATKGETQYF
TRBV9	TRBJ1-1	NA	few	TGTGCCAGCAGCGTATACGGGGACACTGAAGCTTTCTTT	CASSVYGDTEAFF
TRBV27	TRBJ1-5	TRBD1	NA	TGTGCCAGCAGCTTAGGGACAGGGATCAATCAGCCCCAGCATTTT	CASSLGTGINQPQHF
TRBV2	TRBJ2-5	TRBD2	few	TGTGCCAGCAGGGGGATACTAGCGGGGGGACAAGAGACCCAGTACTTC	CASRGILAGGQETQYF
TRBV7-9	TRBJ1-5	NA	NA	TGTGCCAGCAGCTTTAAGGGGGATGATCAGCCCCAGCATTTT	CASSFKGDDQPQHF
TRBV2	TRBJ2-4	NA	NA	TGTGCCAGCAGTGAAACCAGGAGCAGGGCCGGAAACATTCAGTACTTC	CASSETRSRAGNIQYF
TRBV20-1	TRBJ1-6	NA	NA	TGCAGTGCCAAAACCCAGGGTACTAGTTCCTATAATTCACCCCCCCACTTT	CSAKTQGTSSYNSPPHF
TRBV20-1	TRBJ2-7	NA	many	TGCAGTGCTAGTTCGGATCACACAGGGACCCTATACGAGCAGTACTTC	CSASSDHTGTLYEQYF
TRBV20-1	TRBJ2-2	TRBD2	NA	TGCAGTGCTGGTCAAGTTGGGACTAGTTTTACCGGGGAGCTGTTTTTT	CSAGQVGTSFTGELFF
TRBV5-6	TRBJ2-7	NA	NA	TGTGCCAGCAGCCCAAGGACAGGAGGGGGCTACGAGCAGTACTTC	CASSPRTGGGYEQYF
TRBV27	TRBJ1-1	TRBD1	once	TGTGCCAGCAACCCCACGGGGACAGGCAAGAAGGCTTTCTTT	CASNPTGTGKKAFF
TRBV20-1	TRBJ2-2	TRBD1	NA	TGCAGTGCCGCAGGACAGGGACTCACCGGGGAGCTGTTTTTT	CSAAGQGLTGELFF
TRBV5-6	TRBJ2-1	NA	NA	TGTGCCGGCAGCCTGGATGAGTATGAGCAGTTCTTC	CAGSLDEYEQFF
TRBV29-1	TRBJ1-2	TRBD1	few	TGCAGCTCGGGGAGGGGGCAGGATGGCTACACCTTC	CSSGRGQDGYTF
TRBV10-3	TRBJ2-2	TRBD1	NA	TGTGCCATCAGTGAGTTGACAGGGGAGCCGAACACCGGGGAGCTGTTTTTT	CAISELTGEPNTGELFF